This is a list of T cell receptor beta chains from one sample in a study of cytomegalovirus exposure and HLA in healthy donors. TCRdb keeps only in-frame clones here, not all; method: immunoSEQ multiplex PCR. The data hold about 120,000 clones, with approximately 66% observed a single time. Input material: PBMCs. Receptor source: a woman in her 40s in good health and CMV-seropositive. Each CDR3 is given with its conserved first and last residue. A D gene is named only where the DNA matches it firmly. Clone size is stated in some rows and not others, as once, few, many or a class when expanded.

J,length,V,D,size,CDR3,DNA
TRBJ2-3,16,TRBV5-1,TRBD2,-,CASSLAGGAGVDTQYF,TGCGCCAGCAGCTTGGCCGGGGGGGCTGGCGTAGATACGCAGTATTTT
TRBJ1-4,13,TRBV6-6,-,few,CASSSGTNEKLFF,TGTGCCAGCAGTTCAGGGACTAATGAAAAACTGTTTTTT
TRBJ1-1,15,TRBV28,-,once,CASRSPGTLNTEAFF,TGTGCCAGCAGATCGCCCGGGACATTGAACACTGAAGCTTTCTTT
TRBJ1-5,15,TRBV15,-,once,CATSRPDSLNQPQHF,TGTGCCACCAGCAGACCTGACAGTCTCAATCAGCCCCAGCATTTT
TRBJ1-4,16,TRBV28,TRBD1,-,CASSLAERTGNEKLFF,TGTGCCAGCAGTTTAGCGGAAAGGACAGGGAATGAAAAACTGTTTTTT
TRBJ2-3,15,TRBV5-4,TRBD2,-,CASRPLAGDTDTQYF,TGTGCCAGCAGACCACTAGCGGGAGACACAGATACGCAGTATTTT
TRBJ2-7,12,TRBV7-9,-,-,CSSSQGSYEQYF,TGTTCCAGCAGCCAGGGCTCCTACGAGCAGTACTTC
TRBJ2-6,15,TRBV27,-,-,CATRQYRDGANVLTF,TGTGCCACCCGGCAATACAGGGACGGGGCCAACGTCCTGACTTTC
TRBJ2-2,14,TRBV27,-,once,CASSPRRAAGELFF,TGTGCCAGCAGTCCGAGGAGAGCCGCCGGGGAGCTGTTTTTT
TRBJ1-3,15,TRBV6-1,TRBD1,-,CASSEPGQVGNTIYF,TGTGCCAGCAGTGAGCCGGGACAGGTCGGAAACACCATATATTTT
TRBJ2-1,18,TRBV14,TRBD2,-,CASSQEWERTSGNNEQFF,TGTGCCAGCAGCCAAGAGTGGGAGCGGACTAGCGGAAACAATGAGCAGTTCTTC
TRBJ1-2,12,TRBV29-1,-,few,CSVEEDSYGYTF,TGCAGCGTGGAAGAGGACAGCTATGGCTACACCTTC
TRBJ2-1,13,TRBV7-7,-,-,CASSLGGGYEQFF,TGTGCTAGCAGCTTAGGAGGGGGCTATGAGCAGTTCTTC
TRBJ1-4,14,TRBV6-5,-,few,CASSLSLAGEKLFF,TGTGCCAGCAGCCTAAGTCTGGCGGGGGAAAAACTGTTTTTT
TRBJ1-4,15,TRBV7-8,-,-,CASSLFQTGNEKLFF,TGTGCCAGCAGCTTATTCCAAACGGGGAATGAAAAACTGTTTTTT
TRBJ1-1,13,TRBV5-1,-,-,CASSLRRNTEAFF,TGCGCCAGCAGCTTGCGGAGAAACACTGAAGCTTTCTTT
TRBJ1-1,14,TRBV10-2,TRBD1,-,CASSDPSGGTEAFF,TGCGCCAGCAGTGATCCTTCAGGGGGGACTGAAGCTTTCTTT
TRBJ2-1,16,TRBV9,-,-,CASSVAFGLPYNEQFF,TGTGCCAGCAGCGTAGCTTTCGGACTTCCTTACAATGAGCAGTTCTTC
TRBJ2-7,15,TRBV27,TRBD1,-,CASSRPGTGVYEQYF,TGTGCCAGCAGTAGGCCCGGGACAGGGGTCTACGAGCAGTACTTC
TRBJ1-5,15,TRBV21-1,-,-,CASSRGIPGRQPQHF,TGTGCCAGCAGCCGAGGGATTCCAGGGAGGCAGCCCCAGCATTTT
TRBJ2-7,16,TRBV6-5,TRBD1,-,CASSYHGTVRSYEQYF,TGTGCCAGCAGTTACCACGGGACAGTGAGGTCCTACGAGCAGTACTTC
TRBJ2-5,13,TRBV13,-,-,CASSSSSQETQYF,TGTGCCAGCAGCTCCTCCTCCCAAGAGACCCAGTACTTC
TRBJ1-4,15,TRBV5-1,-,-,CASSLVGSRDEKLFF,TGCGCCAGCAGCTTGGTAGGGAGTAGGGATGAAAAACTGTTTTTT
TRBJ2-5,15,TRBV5-1,TRBD1,-,CASSPTTGTQETQYF,TGCGCCAGCAGCCCTACGACAGGGACGCAAGAGACCCAGTACTTC
TRBJ1-2,15,TRBV7-9,TRBD1,once,CASSPPGQVGSGYTF,TGTGCCAGCAGCCCACCGGGACAGGTCGGGTCTGGCTACACCTTC
TRBJ2-1,17,TRBV7-8,TRBD1,few,CASSWGTGTGNSGRQFF,TGTGCCAGCAGCTGGGGTACAGGGACAGGGAACTCAGGACGGCAGTTCTTC
TRBJ1-1,14,TRBV2,-,few,CASSPDRMNTEAFF,TGTGCCAGCAGTCCGGACAGAATGAACACTGAAGCTTTCTTT
TRBJ2-2,16,TRBV5-4,TRBD2,-,CASSWGLAANTGELFF,TGTGCCAGCAGCTGGGGACTAGCGGCGAACACCGGGGAGCTGTTTTTT
TRBJ1-6,15,TRBV11-2,TRBD1,-,CASSARTGANSPLHF,TGTGCCAGCAGCGCAAGGACAGGGGCTAATTCACCCCTCCACTTT
TRBJ2-2,17,TRBV7-9,-,-,CASSFLRRSANTGELFF,TGTGCCAGCAGCTTCTTGAGACGTAGCGCGAACACCGGGGAGCTGTTTTTT
TRBJ2-7,14,TRBV28,TRBD2,-,CASSTWTGGYEQYF,TGTGCCAGCAGTACCTGGACGGGGGGCTACGAGCAGTACTTC
TRBJ1-1,13,TRBV2,-,-,CASSGSVNTEAFF,TGTGCCAGCAGTGGGTCGGTGAACACTGAAGCTTTCTTT
TRBJ2-7,14,TRBV28,-,-,CASINSGSHYEQYF,TGTGCCAGCATTAATAGCGGCTCCCACTACGAGCAGTACTTC
TRBJ2-5,15,TRBV30,-,-,CAWTASSGSQETQYF,TGTGCCTGGACCGCGAGTTCGGGATCTCAAGAGACCCAGTACTTC
TRBJ1-2,14,TRBV27,-,-,CASSLGNRAYGYTF,TGTGCCAGCAGTTTGGGGAACAGGGCGTATGGCTACACCTTC
TRBJ1-2,15,TRBV4-2,TRBD1,-,CASSQTDRGLRGYTF,TGTGCCAGCAGCCAAACGGACAGGGGGTTACGGGGCTACACCTTC
TRBJ1-1,14,TRBV5-4,-,-,CASSLGIVRTEAFF,TGTGCCAGCAGCTTGGGAATTGTTCGGACTGAAGCTTTCTTT
TRBJ1-2,16,TRBV5-6,-,-,CASSWGDPGTLYGYTF,TGTGCCAGCAGCTGGGGGGACCCAGGGACCCTCTATGGCTACACCTTC
TRBJ1-4,15,TRBV5-1,-,-,CASSPAAGADEKLFF,TGCGCCAGCAGCCCCGCCGCAGGGGCAGATGAAAAACTGTTTTTT
TRBJ1-2,15,TRBV6-1,-,-,CASSESRSVGYGYTF,TGTGCCAGCAGTGAATCGCGTAGCGTGGGCTATGGCTACACCTTC
TRBJ2-1,14,TRBV5-1,TRBD2,few,CASSIPTSGVEQFF,TGCGCCAGCAGCATACCGACTAGCGGGGTAGAGCAGTTCTTC
TRBJ1-1,15,TRBV2,-,-,CASGGEYGMNTEAFF,TGTGCCAGCGGGGGGGAGTATGGGATGAACACTGAAGCTTTCTTT
TRBJ1-1,13,TRBV12-2,-,once,CASRATGGARAFF,TGTGCAAGTCGCGCTACAGGGGGCGCGCGGGCTTTCTTT
TRBJ1-3,15,TRBV30,-,-,CAWSREAASGNTIYF,TGTGCCTGGAGCCGAGAGGCTGCCTCTGGAAACACCATATATTTT
TRBJ2-3,15,TRBV18,-,few,CASSPRTGGTDTQYF,TGTGCCAGCTCACCAAGGACTGGGGGCACAGATACGCAGTATTTT
TRBJ2-7,15,TRBV6-5,-,few,CASSPGIRVSYEQYF,TGTGCCAGCAGCCCAGGGATCCGAGTTAGCTACGAGCAGTACTTC
TRBJ1-5,17,TRBV6-4,-,-,CASRTGTPQWGNQPQHF,TGTGCCAGCAGAACCGGGACACCTCAGTGGGGCAATCAGCCCCAGCATTTT
TRBJ1-1,14,TRBV2,-,-,CASSGRGSYTEAFF,TGTGCCAGCAGCGGTAGGGGCAGTTACACTGAAGCTTTCTTT
TRBJ2-7,15,TRBV11-2,TRBD1,-,CASSPPGTGSNEQYF,TGTGCCAGCAGCCCTCCGGGGACAGGGTCCAACGAGCAGTACTTC
TRBJ2-7,15,TRBV6-5,-,-,CASTSAGADSYEQYF,TGTGCCAGCACCTCTGCGGGGGCGGATTCCTACGAGCAGTACTTC
TRBJ2-1,15,TRBV18,-,few,CASSPPPGSYNEQFF,TGTGCCAGCTCACCCCCTCCGGGCTCCTACAATGAGCAGTTCTTC
TRBJ2-3,15,TRBV19,TRBD2,-,CASSISGGDTDTQYF,TGTGCCAGTAGCATCAGCGGGGGGGACACAGATACGCAGTATTTT
TRBJ1-2,14,TRBV19,TRBD1,-,CASRHVDRGSGYTF,TGTGCCAGTAGGCACGTTGACAGGGGGTCTGGCTACACCTTC
TRBJ2-1,15,TRBV4-1,TRBD2,few,CASSRSTSSTNEQFF,TGCGCCAGCAGCAGGTCGACTAGCTCGACCAATGAGCAGTTCTTC
TRBJ2-5,17,TRBV2,TRBD2,-,CASSELAGGPPQETQYF,TGTGCCAGCAGTGAACTAGCGGGAGGGCCCCCCCAAGAGACCCAGTACTTC
TRBJ1-1,13,TRBV5-1,-,few,CASSFNLNTEAFF,TGCGCCAGCAGCTTTAATCTGAACACTGAAGCTTTCTTT
TRBJ2-7,18,TRBV19,TRBD1,-,CASSIDIITGTGAYEQYF,TGTGCCAGTAGTATAGACATAATTACCGGGACAGGGGCCTACGAGCAGTACTTC
TRBJ2-5,15,TRBV9,TRBD2,-,CASSVASGGPETQYF,TGTGCCAGCAGCGTAGCCTCGGGGGGGCCTGAGACCCAGTACTTC
TRBJ2-2,15,TRBV7-7,TRBD1,-,CASSLGQGRTGELFF,TGTGCTAGCAGCTTGGGACAGGGACGCACCGGGGAGCTGTTTTTT
TRBJ2-3,14,TRBV7-9,-,-,CASSLTPPRDTQYF,TGTGCCAGCAGCTTAACCCCACCTAGGGATACGCAGTATTTT